The 6 T cell receptor beta chains reported below all come from one sample, sequenced in a study of blood T cell repertoires in COVID-19. The protocol was immunoSEQ multiplex PCR, while the TCRdb copy is restricted to in-frame clones and leaves out a portion. The sample has just over 150,000 clones, over 80% seen once; the top ten hold roughly 4.4%. Sequenced sample: peripheral blood. These TCRs come from a woman between 50 and 59 years old with acute or convalescent COVID-19.

This clone has only a few counts. The chain links TRBV7-9 to TRBJ1-1; D is unresolved. V was trimmed by 2 bases and J by 4 bases, leaving 11 bases between them. The length of the CDR3 is 14 residues. Germline CDR1 and CDR2: SEHNR and FQNEAQ (reference sequence). Here the CDR3 DNA reads TGTGCCAGCAGCTTAAAGACGGGAGGCACTGAAGCTTTCTTT. Protein product: CASSLKTGGTEAFF.

J is TRBJ2-2 and V is TRBV27; tentatively, D is TRBD2 (7 bases). Deletions cut 7 bases from V and 3 bases from J, with 15 bases between. CDR1 is MNHEY, CDR2 SMNVEV, per germline (reference sequence). This CDR3 is built from 15 residues. The CDR3 DNA is TGTGCCAGCACCTGGGGGGGCTCGTACACCGGGGAGCTGTTTTTT. Its translation: CASTWGGSYTGELFF.

This rearrangement joins TRBV11-3 to TRBJ2-3; D is perhaps TRBD2 (7 bases). Germline loops: CDR1 SGHNT, CDR2 YENEEA. The CDR3 has 14 amino acids. V lost 5 bases and J lost 5, with 14 bases in between. CDR3 in DNA: TGTGCCAGCAGCACTGGGGGGGCGGGAGATACGCAGTATTTT. The encoded protein is CASSTGGAGDTQYF.

The chain has TRBV2 and TRBJ1-1, with 9 nucleotides matching TRBD1. This CDR3 region has 15 residues. Trimming cost V 3 bases and J 5 bases; bases outside gene matches: 7. In germline, CDR1 is SNHLY, CDR2 FYNNEI. CDR3 residues: CASSDPGQGLTEAFF. CDR3 nucleotides: TGTGCCAGCAGTGACCCGGGACAGGGCTTAACTGAAGCTTTCTTT.

The rearrangement joins TRBV10-3 to TRBJ2-7; the match to TRBD1 covers 9 bases. The length of the CDR3 is 14 residues. The germline gives CDR1 ENHRY, CDR2 SYGVKD. The ends lost 4 bases at V and 7 bases at J; junction bases unmatched: 8. The CDR3 region has the DNA TGTGCCATCAGTGGACCGGGACAGGGCTGGGAGCAGTACTTC. Its translation is CAISGPGQGWEQYF.

V is TRBV30 and J is TRBJ1-1; D is uncertain. In germline, CDR1 is GTSNPN, CDR2 SVGIG (reference sequence). V lost 2 bases to trimming and J lost 1 base, with 5 bases between them. This CDR3 is 12 amino acids long. In nucleotides, the CDR3 is TGTGCCTGGAGTAGCCAGAACACTGAAGCTTTCTTT. It encodes CAWSSQNTEAFF.